This T cell receptor (beta chain) is drawn from a study of CXCR3-negative and CXCR3-positive naive CD8 T cells. Points from the study as a whole: The level of CXCR3 expression partially decreased after cryopreservation; the majority of assays used fresh PBMCs. CXCR3-positive naive cells carried more hydrophobic TRB CDR3s than CXCR3-negative ones. Similar TRBV-TRBJ gene usage was seen in naive CXCR3-negative and CXCR3-positive cells, but not in memory cells.

A CD45RO-CCR7+CD27+CD95- phenotype identified naive CD8+ T cells. Note on this clonotype: As yet, its antigen is unknown.

UMI-labeled 5' RACE TRB cDNA libraries were prepared from the cells. TCRdb processed the 5' RACE reads again and assigns one entry to each CDR3 protein, with no DNA. Recorded for this sample: 140,000 to 150,000 distinct CDR3 sequences. Sequencing input: naive CXCR3+ CD8+ T cells from blood. Sample subset: CD45RO-CCR7+CD27+CD95- naive CD8+ T cells expressing CXCR3 (TNR3+). The TCR sequence derives from a human donor in good health. Some clones in this sample may be carry-over from other donors' samples.

CDR3 sequence: CASTGGTSEIKSSYNEQFF. This rearrangement joins TRBV19 to TRBJ2-1; TCRdb's D gene call, TRBD2, goes unchecked for lack of DNA. Germline lookup yields CDR1 LNHDA and CDR2 SQIVND (reference sequence). The CDR3 runs 19 residues.